This T cell receptor (beta chain) emerged from a study of blood T cell repertoires in COVID-19. As for the study in general: T cells, B-cell-depleted T cells, or PBMCs provided the cDNA or gDNA that served as material.

CDR3 length: 13 residues. Trimming pared 0 bases from V and 3 bases from J, leaving 6 bases between. Germline CDR1 reads SGHRS; CDR2 reads YFSETQ. Those who participated ranged in age from about 18 to 89 years and resided in about two dozen US areas. Individuals in the exposed group had encountered a COVID-19 case within 2 weeks preceding study entry. Original processing notes: For nucleated cells, counts were estimated from reference gene primer amplification. Here immunoSEQ multiplex PCR was the method, and the copy in TCRdb shows in-frame clones only, minus some. That table supplies the V and J calls and clone size; D and trimming were determined from the DNA. Among 400,000 to 500,000 clones listed, around nine tenths were seen once.

The chain is built from TRBV5-1 and TRBJ1-1; D gene ambiguous. The TCR sequence derives from a woman aged 18-29 years who had been exposed to COVID-19. Sequenced input: PBMCs or T cells enriched from blood (not recorded which). CDR3 loop: CASSLVRDTEAFF. The CDR3 DNA is TGCGCCAGCAGCTTGGTGAGGGACACTGAAGCTTTCTTT. Filled out from reference TRBV5-1 and TRBJ1-1, the complete variable domain reads KAGVTQTPRYLIKTRGQQVTLSCSPISGHRSVSWYQQTPGQGLQFLFEYFSETQRNKGNFPGRFSGRQFSNSRSEMNVSTLELGDSALYLCASSLVRDTEAFFGQGTRLTVV.